Detailed here is one TCR beta chain. This clonotype was observed at least ten times. This clone's antigen is unknown. Base quality data are lacking; no much larger clone is found one base away. Ends trimmed: V by 4 bases, J by 3 bases; bases unmatched to a gene: 6. The germline V gene encodes CDR1 SGHRS and CDR2 YFSETQ. Its CDR3 holds 15 amino acids, cysteine through phenylalanine. The only DNA kept is the CDR3, 45 bases in frame from the first base. The sample is drawn from a study of T cells in Graves' hyperthyroidism and ophthalmopathy (dated by TCRdb to between 2018 and 2020). Background for the entire study: Peripheral blood was collected at initial diagnosis, before any treatment. To identify TCR V-J signatures that set the groups apart, the researchers used a discovery cohort of 100 patients, made up of roughly 40 with Graves' ophthalmopathy and some 56 with stable Graves' hyperthyroidism. An independent validation cohort of fewer than 20 hyperthyroidism patients and approximately 16 patients who later progressed to ophthalmopathy tested prospective prediction of ophthalmopathy. The 100 discovery patients were divided at random into training and test sets in a 7:3 ratio. Thyroid tissue and blood T-cell repertoires from about six Graves' hyperthyroidism patients were also compared in the study. Following sampling, methimazole starting at 30 mg daily was given to hyperthyroidism patients, and high-dose intravenous methylprednisolone was given to ophthalmopathy patients. TCR Vbeta CDR3 sequencing of 130 to 150 peripheral blood samples (fewer than 45 ophthalmopathy, around 80 hyperthyroidism and approximately 17 progressor patients) is reported in the paper.

Here is what the overall study found, with its caveats: A 13 V-J signature model separated ophthalmopathy from stable hyperthyroidism, with about 90% sensitivity and 81.08% specificity in cross-validation and 80%/75% in testing. During validation, the model predicted progression to ophthalmopathy a median of around 7 months ahead of onset, with around 70% sensitivity and 72.22% specificity. Most expanded thyroid clonotypes (frequency above 0.001) were also found in blood, which suggests that blood repertoires may mirror thyroid immune responses. Sample size was not statistically predetermined, and blinding of investigators to group allocation was not performed.

The TCR beta CDR3 regions were amplified from the RNA transcripts. The TCR CDR3 was subjected to a first round of RT-PCR using the HTBI primer set and the Qiagen OneStep RT-PCR kit. Libraries were constructed in a second round of multiplex PCR, after which size selection and purification were carried out. The libraries were sequenced on an Illumina HiSeq2000 using paired-end 100 bp reads. Concerning the study's data processing: SOAPnuke was used to process the raw data, throwing out any read that contained adapters or uncalled bases, had a mean Phred below 15, or lacked an exact constant-primer or identifier match. COPE v1.2.5 was used to merge the high-quality paired reads, and each unique nucleotide sequence was defined as a clonotype. MiTCR v1.1 was used to align clonotypes to the IMGT TRBV, TRBD and TRBJ reference segments. Analysis was restricted to V-J combinations with a frequency above 0.0001, which covered 99% to 99.2% of repertoires. The TCS score was defined as the ratio of F50 (clonal expansion) to E x V (chaos), calculated using BLOSUM62-based TCRdist between CDR3 peptides within each V-J. Welch's t-statistics and random forest reduced 500 to 650 V-J features to about 13, which were used in a naive Bayes classifier (R e1071). TCRdb took the public reads, trimmed them with fastp at Q25, ran MiXCR for clone calling and kept in-frame beta chains. Rows are combined by CDR3 protein, so each entry shows the most common genes and DNA. The V and J calls come from TCRdb's annotation, not from the publication. The sample contains more than 300,000 distinct CDR3 sequences, roughly 13% of them found a single time. Of the sample, about 9.1% falls within the top ten clones.

Stable Graves' hyperthyroidism was defined as the absence of progression to ophthalmopathy over 18 months of follow-up. Hyperthyroidism patients were newly diagnosed, with disease duration under 2 months, and aged 18 to 65 years. Exclusion was applied to patients with uncontrolled infections, other autoimmune diseases, pregnancy or lactation. Diagnoses relied on clinical symptoms, serum thyroxine and TRAb, thyroid ultrasound and orbital computed tomography. PBMCs were separated from roughly 9.6 ml of fresh peripheral blood using Ficoll-Paque density gradient centrifugation. Total RNA was extracted with Trizol reagent, and quality was checked on an Agilent 2100 Bioanalyzer.

This receptor was obtained from a woman aged 18 to 35 with Graves' hyperthyroidism. Recombination linked TRBV5-1 to TRBJ1-4; TRBD1 lines up with 7 middle nucleotides. The material sequenced was blood. The DNA sequence reads TGCGCCAGCAGCATTAACAGGGGTCCTAATGAAAAACTGTTTTTT. Protein translation: CASSINRGPNEKLFF.